Presented here are 9 T cell receptor beta chains from one specimen sequenced in a study of blood T cells in healthy people across ages. Using a J-beta primer mix together with a sample-barcoded 5' primer, a second PCR was run for roughly 7 to 11 cycles. A single record per CDR3 protein comes from TCRdb applying MiXCR to the 5' RACE reads. The top ten clones hold over 10% of a sample with about a million distinct CDR3 sequences, less than 45% of them seen once. Sequencing was done on a sample of blood. The receptor source for this set is a man aged 18 to 30 in good health.

This clonotype was detected once. An end of the junction differs from the germline gene, which may be a read error. The chain carries TRBV9 and TRBJ2-5; TRBD2 agrees at 14 bases. There are 16 residues in the CDR3. Germline V gives CDR1 SGDLS, CDR2 YYNGEE. The CDR3 here is CTSSVGLAGVEETQYF. CDR3 nucleotide sequence: TGTACCAGCAGCGTGGGACTAGCGGGGGTAGAAGAGACCCAGTACTTC.

This clonotype was observed a handful of times. The chain joins TRBV7-9 to TRBJ2-7, with TRBD1 as a possible D gene (6 bases). Germline loops: CDR1 SEHNR, CDR2 FQNEAQ (reference sequence). Trimming removed 2 bases from V and 3 bases from J, with 20 bases in between. The CDR3 runs to 17 residues. CDR3 loop: CASSLPSAKGVVYEQYF. DNA for the CDR3: TGTGCCAGCAGCTTACCCTCCGCAAAGGGGGTAGTCTACGAGCAGTACTTC.

This clonotype turned up a few times. V gene TRBV10-3 combines with J gene TRBJ1-3, with D perhaps matching TRBD1 (5 bases). Germline V gives CDR1 ENHRY, CDR2 SYGVKD. This CDR3 comprises 13 residues. V was pared by 8 bases and J by 0 bases, with 8 bases between. CDR3: CAISTDSGNTIYF. DNA of the CDR3: TGTGCCATCTCGACAGACTCTGGAAACACCATATATTTT.

The chain uses TRBV18 and TRBJ2-1; unclear D gene. In germline, CDR1 is KGHSH, CDR2 LQKENI. This CDR3 comprises 13 residues. The V end was cut by 2 bases, the J end by 8 bases, with 10 bases between. The CDR3 DNA sequence: TGTGCCAGCTCACCAGAAATGGTCGATGAGCAGTTCTTC. Its translation is CASSPEMVDEQFF. Together with reference TRBV18 and TRBJ2-1, the CDR3 gives the full variable domain: NAGVMQNPRHLVRRRGQEARLRCSPMKGHSHVYWYRQLPEEGLKFMVYLQKENIIDESGMPKERFSAEFPKEGPSILRIQQVVRGDSAAYFCASSPEMVDEQFFGPGTRLTVL.

CDR3 amino acids: CASSVDRSAKGYTF. CDR3 coding DNA: TGTGCCAGCAGCGTAGACCGGAGTGCGAAAGGCTACACCTTC. This sequence joins TRBV7-9 and TRBJ1-2; D remains ambiguous. V shed 5 bases and J shed 8 bases, with 18 bases lying between them. The CDR3 loop spans 14 amino acids. Per germline, CDR1 SEHNR and CDR2 FQNEAQ (reference sequence).

V and J are TRBV6-5 and TRBJ2-7; 8 positions agree with TRBD2. The CDR3 spans 16 residues. Per germline, CDR1 MNHEY and CDR2 SVGAGI. The V segment lost 0 bases and the J segment 2 bases; nucleotides outside the gene matches: 6. The CDR3 coding sequence is TGTGCCAGCAGTTACTCTTCGCGGGGGGCAACCTACGAGCAGTACTTC. It translates to CASSYSSRGATYEQYF.

The chain carries TRBV4-3 and TRBJ1-6; D possibly corresponds to TRBD1 (5 bases). The CDR3 extends over 16 amino acids. The germline CDR1 and CDR2 sequences are LGHNA and YSLEER. V lost 0 bases, J lost 7 bases, and 13 bases lay in between. The CDR3 DNA sequence: TGCGCCAGCAGCCAAGAAAGCAGGGTAGTGAATTCACCCCTCCACTTT. Translated, it gives CASSQESRVVNSPLHF.

This clonotype was counted between two and nine times. In DNA, the CDR3 is TGCAGCGTTGAGGCAGGGTGGTCTCATTACCCCAGCTCCTACAATGAGCAGTTCTTC. It encodes CSVEAGWSHYPSSYNEQFF. The chain couples TRBV29-1 to TRBJ2-1; D might be TRBD1 (5 bases). V lost 3 bases, J lost 0 bases, and 24 bases lay in between. Germline V gene sequence: CDR1 SQVTM, CDR2 ANQGSEA. CDR3 length: 19 amino acids.

This clonotype was recorded a few times. CDR3 nucleotides: TGTGCCAGCAGTTCGTCCGGGACAGGGGGGCCTTTAAACTATGGCTACACCTTC. This translates into CASSSSGTGGPLNYGYTF. The genes are TRBV12-3 or TRBV12-4 and TRBJ1-2; 11 nucleotides align to TRBD1. V dropped 4 bases and J dropped 2; count of bases not matched to a gene: 12. The CDR3 is 18 residues long.